Reported below is one T cell receptor (beta chain). This record comes from a study of blood T cells in healthy people across ages. The use of a sample-barcoded 5' primer and a J-beta primer mix characterized a second PCR of roughly 6 to 11 cycles. MiXCR, run by TCRdb on the 5' RACE reads, gives a single entry per CDR3 protein. The sample records more than 1 million distinct CDR3 sequences, under 55% being singletons. The germline V gene encodes CDR1 MGHRA and CDR2 YSYEKL. The CDR3 runs to 17 residues. Trimming at V came to 0 bases and at J to 1 base, leaving 7 bases not matched to a gene. The sample was blood. This chain links TRBV4-1 with TRBJ2-5, with 8 positions matching TRBD1. This sequence originates from a woman aged 55-75 years in good health. CDR3 coding DNA: TGCGCCAGCAGCCAAGATCCGCAGGGGGCTCTCCAAGAGACCCAGTACTTC. Its protein is CASSQDPQGALQETQYF.